A selection of T cell receptor beta chains follows, all from one sample in a study of shared clonotypes between healthy human individuals. TCRdb keeps only in-frame clones here, not all; method: immunoSEQ multiplex PCR. The repertoire holds about 820,000 clones, with approximately 92% as singletons. Sequenced material: naive CD8+ T cells sorted from blood. The receptors come from a man aged 25-40 years in good health. CDR3s include the opening cysteine and the closing phenylalanine or tryptophan. The D gene is left open where the match is weak. Rows give clone size only sometimes, using once, few, many, or a class for an expanded clone.

clone_size: NA
j_call: TRBJ1-1
v_call: TRBV29-1
d_call: TRBD1
cdr3_nt: TGCAGCGTTGACTCCCAGGGGGCAATTACTGAAGCTTTCTTT
cdr3_aa: CSVDSQGAITEAFF

clone_size: NA
j_call: TRBJ1-1
v_call: TRBV29-1
d_call: NA
cdr3_nt: TGCAGCGTTGTCGGTGGGGACGGCCGTCGGGAAGCTTTCTTT
cdr3_aa: CSVVGGDGRREAFF

clone_size: once
j_call: TRBJ2-7
v_call: TRBV7-9
d_call: NA
cdr3_nt: TGTGCCAGCAGCTCCGACGATAGGGTCTACGAGCAGTACTTC
cdr3_aa: CASSSDDRVYEQYF

clone_size: NA
j_call: TRBJ2-7
v_call: TRBV7-6
d_call: TRBD1
cdr3_nt: TGTGCCAGCAGTTTACAGGGGTTCCACGAGCAGTACTTC
cdr3_aa: CASSLQGFHEQYF

clone_size: NA
j_call: TRBJ2-2
v_call: TRBV29-1
d_call: NA
cdr3_nt: TGCAGCGTTGGGGGACAAGCGAACACCGGGGAGCTGTTTTTT
cdr3_aa: CSVGGQANTGELFF

clone_size: NA
j_call: TRBJ2-2
v_call: TRBV2
d_call: NA
cdr3_nt: TGTGCCAGCAGTGTTCTCGGGGAGCTGTTTTTT
cdr3_aa: CASSVLGELFF

clone_size: NA
j_call: TRBJ1-1
v_call: TRBV9
d_call: NA
cdr3_nt: TGTGCCAGCAGCCCAAACGACGGACCTAGGGCTTTCTTT
cdr3_aa: CASSPNDGPRAFF

clone_size: NA
j_call: TRBJ2-2
v_call: TRBV2
d_call: TRBD1
cdr3_nt: TGTGCCAGCAGAGAAACAGGGGGCAAAGCCGGGGAGCTGTTTTTT
cdr3_aa: CASRETGGKAGELFF

clone_size: NA
j_call: TRBJ2-1
v_call: TRBV7-9
d_call: TRBD2
cdr3_nt: TGTGCCAGCAGCAAGGGACTAGCGGGTAACAATGAGCAGTTCTTC
cdr3_aa: CASSKGLAGNNEQFF

clone_size: NA
j_call: TRBJ2-7
v_call: TRBV7-9
d_call: NA
cdr3_nt: TGTGCCAGCAGCTTCCGGGACATTAACGAGCAGTACTTC
cdr3_aa: CASSFRDINEQYF

clone_size: NA
j_call: TRBJ2-1
v_call: TRBV29-1
d_call: NA
cdr3_nt: TGCAGCGGAAGGGACGGGTACAATGAGCAGTTCTTC
cdr3_aa: CSGRDGYNEQFF

clone_size: NA
j_call: TRBJ2-7
v_call: TRBV4-3
d_call: NA
cdr3_nt: TGCGCCAGCAGCCAGCGAGACGAGCAGTACTTC
cdr3_aa: CASSQRDEQYF

clone_size: NA
j_call: TRBJ2-5
v_call: TRBV7-9
d_call: TRBD2
cdr3_nt: TGTGCCAGCAGCTACACCAGCGGGAGCCACCAAGAGACCCAGTACTTC
cdr3_aa: CASSYTSGSHQETQYF

clone_size: NA
j_call: TRBJ2-7
v_call: TRBV27
d_call: TRBD2
cdr3_nt: TGTGCCAGCAGTTTGACTAGCTCGTACGAGCAGTACTTC
cdr3_aa: CASSLTSSYEQYF

clone_size: few
j_call: TRBJ1-5
v_call: TRBV4-3
d_call: NA
cdr3_nt: TGCGCCAGCAGCCAAGTCCTCTATAGCAATCAGCCCCAGCATTTT
cdr3_aa: CASSQVLYSNQPQHF

clone_size: NA
j_call: TRBJ1-1
v_call: TRBV6-6
d_call: NA
cdr3_nt: TGTGCCAGCAGACGAGTATCGGGCGGGAACACTGAAGCTTTCTTT
cdr3_aa: CASRRVSGGNTEAFF

clone_size: NA
j_call: TRBJ1-5
v_call: TRBV7-8
d_call: NA
cdr3_nt: TGTGCCAGCAGCTGGGGAAGGATGGCGAATCAGCCCCAGCATTTT
cdr3_aa: CASSWGRMANQPQHF

clone_size: NA
j_call: TRBJ2-1
v_call: TRBV7-8
d_call: NA
cdr3_nt: TGTGCCAGCAGCTTACAGGGGGGGAATGAGCAGTTCTTC
cdr3_aa: CASSLQGGNEQFF

clone_size: NA
j_call: TRBJ2-1
v_call: TRBV7-9
d_call: TRBD1
cdr3_nt: TGTGCCAGCAGCCGAGTACCCGGGACAGGGCACAAGAATGAGCAGTTCTTC
cdr3_aa: CASSRVPGTGHKNEQFF

clone_size: NA
j_call: TRBJ2-7
v_call: TRBV6-6
d_call: NA
cdr3_nt: TGTGCCAGCACCCCTAGGACCGGAGAATCCTACGAGCAGTACTTC
cdr3_aa: CASTPRTGESYEQYF

clone_size: NA
j_call: TRBJ2-1
v_call: TRBV6-5
d_call: NA
cdr3_nt: TGTGCCAGCAGTTCTCCCGGGACTCTCTACAATGAGCAGTTCTTC
cdr3_aa: CASSSPGTLYNEQFF

clone_size: NA
j_call: TRBJ2-6
v_call: TRBV14
d_call: TRBD1
cdr3_nt: TGTGCCAGCAGCCAAGATCGTGGGACAGGTCTCTCTGGGGCCAACGTCCTGACTTTC
cdr3_aa: CASSQDRGTGLSGANVLTF

clone_size: NA
j_call: TRBJ1-4
v_call: TRBV4-1
d_call: NA
cdr3_nt: TGCGCCAGCAGCCAAGAGTACGGGTACGAGGAAAAACTGTTTTTT
cdr3_aa: CASSQEYGYEEKLFF

clone_size: NA
j_call: TRBJ2-7
v_call: TRBV7-3
d_call: NA
cdr3_nt: TGTGCCAGCAGCTTATTTACCGGGACACGGGGAGAGGAGCAGTACTTC
cdr3_aa: CASSLFTGTRGEEQYF

clone_size: NA
j_call: TRBJ2-1
v_call: TRBV5-1
d_call: NA
cdr3_nt: TGCGCCAGCAGCTTGCTCGGAGTAGCCGAAACCTACAATGAGCAGTTCTTC
cdr3_aa: CASSLLGVAETYNEQFF

clone_size: NA
j_call: TRBJ1-5
v_call: TRBV30
d_call: NA
cdr3_nt: TGTGCCTGGAGTGTGGGGGGGCCGAACAATCAGCCCCAGCATTTT
cdr3_aa: CAWSVGGPNNQPQHF

clone_size: NA
j_call: TRBJ2-7
v_call: TRBV25-1
d_call: NA
cdr3_nt: TGTGCCAGCAGTGAAGCCAGGGGAGAATATTGGGAGCAGTACTTC
cdr3_aa: CASSEARGEYWEQYF

clone_size: NA
j_call: TRBJ1-2
v_call: TRBV6-1
d_call: NA
cdr3_nt: TGTGCCAGCAGTGATATCGGGGTTCGTGGCTATGGCTACACCTTC
cdr3_aa: CASSDIGVRGYGYTF

clone_size: NA
j_call: TRBJ1-3
v_call: TRBV6-1
d_call: NA
cdr3_nt: TGTGCCACCGGAGGGCCTGGAAACACCATATATTTT
cdr3_aa: CATGGPGNTIYF

clone_size: NA
j_call: TRBJ1-3
v_call: TRBV18
d_call: TRBD1
cdr3_nt: TGTGCCAGCTCACCAGACAGGGGATGGGACACCATATATTTT
cdr3_aa: CASSPDRGWDTIYF

clone_size: NA
j_call: TRBJ2-3
v_call: TRBV7-9
d_call: TRBD1
cdr3_nt: TGTGCCAGCAGCTACAGACAGGGGGCTTCCACAGATACGCAGTATTTT
cdr3_aa: CASSYRQGASTDTQYF

clone_size: NA
j_call: TRBJ2-7
v_call: TRBV7-9
d_call: TRBD1
cdr3_nt: TGTGCCAGCAGCTCTGGGGACAGGTTCTCCTACGAGCAGTACTTC
cdr3_aa: CASSSGDRFSYEQYF

clone_size: NA
j_call: TRBJ2-1
v_call: TRBV13
d_call: NA
cdr3_nt: TGTGCCAGCAGCTTAAGGGGAGGCAATGAGCAGTTCTTC
cdr3_aa: CASSLRGGNEQFF

clone_size: NA
j_call: TRBJ2-7
v_call: TRBV19
d_call: TRBD1
cdr3_nt: TGTGCCAGTAGTCCTAGGACAGGTACGAGCTCCTACGAGCAGTACTTC
cdr3_aa: CASSPRTGTSSYEQYF

clone_size: once
j_call: TRBJ2-1
v_call: TRBV28
d_call: NA
cdr3_nt: TGTGCCAGCATCATAAAGGGGCGGGCCCACAATGAGCAGTTCTTC
cdr3_aa: CASIIKGRAHNEQFF

clone_size: NA
j_call: TRBJ2-2
v_call: TRBV7-2
d_call: NA
cdr3_nt: TGTGCCAGCAGCTTATCAACGACAGGACACACCGGGGAGCTGTTTTTT
cdr3_aa: CASSLSTTGHTGELFF

clone_size: NA
j_call: TRBJ2-3
v_call: TRBV9
d_call: NA
cdr3_nt: TGTGCCAGCAGCGAGGGGCCAGGACAGGTTAGCGGGAGCACAGATACGCAGTATTTT
cdr3_aa: CASSEGPGQVSGSTDTQYF

clone_size: NA
j_call: TRBJ1-1
v_call: TRBV19
d_call: NA
cdr3_nt: TGTGCCAGTAGTATAGAAGGCGGGGTCGCTGTGAACACTGAAGCTTTCTTT
cdr3_aa: CASSIEGGVAVNTEAFF

clone_size: NA
j_call: TRBJ1-5
v_call: TRBV7-2
d_call: NA
cdr3_nt: TGTGCCAGCAGCCTCAACAGGGAGTATCAGCCCCAGCATTTT
cdr3_aa: CASSLNREYQPQHF

clone_size: NA
j_call: TRBJ2-2
v_call: TRBV28
d_call: NA
cdr3_nt: TGTGCCAGCAGTTTTTTTAGCGAGGCCGGGGAGCTGTTTTTT
cdr3_aa: CASSFFSEAGELFF

clone_size: NA
j_call: TRBJ2-1
v_call: TRBV11-2
d_call: NA
cdr3_nt: TGTGCCAGCAGCTTCCTTCGGGTCAATGAGCAGTTCTTC
cdr3_aa: CASSFLRVNEQFF

clone_size: NA
j_call: TRBJ2-1
v_call: TRBV28
d_call: TRBD2
cdr3_nt: TGTGCCAGCAGTTTACCTCCCCAGGCTAGCGGGAGTAATAATGAGCAGTTCTTC
cdr3_aa: CASSLPPQASGSNNEQFF

clone_size: NA
j_call: TRBJ2-7
v_call: TRBV7-9
d_call: NA
cdr3_nt: TGTGCCAGCAGCTTAGACGAGGGAGCTTCATCCTACGAGCAGTACTTC
cdr3_aa: CASSLDEGASSYEQYF

clone_size: NA
j_call: TRBJ2-1
v_call: TRBV28
d_call: NA
cdr3_nt: TGTGCCAGCAGTCGGGGGACGGTAGAGCAGTTCTTC
cdr3_aa: CASSRGTVEQFF

clone_size: few
j_call: TRBJ2-7
v_call: TRBV7-9
d_call: TRBD2
cdr3_nt: TGTGCCAGCAGCTTTTCTAGCGGGAGGCTCGACGAGCAGTACTTC
cdr3_aa: CASSFSSGRLDEQYF

clone_size: NA
j_call: TRBJ2-7
v_call: TRBV29-1
d_call: NA
cdr3_nt: TGCAGCTTCGAGGGGCCTTTTAGCTCCTACGAGCAGTACTTC
cdr3_aa: CSFEGPFSSYEQYF

clone_size: NA
j_call: TRBJ2-5
v_call: TRBV28
d_call: NA
cdr3_nt: TGTGCCAGCCGCACGGGCAGGGCGTACCAAGAGACCCAGTACTTC
cdr3_aa: CASRTGRAYQETQYF

clone_size: NA
j_call: TRBJ2-2
v_call: TRBV10-1
d_call: NA
cdr3_nt: TGCGCCAGCAGTGAAGGGGGATCAGACACCGGGGAGCTGTTTTTT
cdr3_aa: CASSEGGSDTGELFF

clone_size: NA
j_call: TRBJ2-1
v_call: TRBV2
d_call: TRBD2
cdr3_nt: TGTGCCAGCAGCTGGCTAGCGGGAGAGGGGAACAATGAGCAGTTCTTC
cdr3_aa: CASSWLAGEGNNEQFF

clone_size: NA
j_call: TRBJ1-3
v_call: TRBV19
d_call: NA
cdr3_nt: TGTGCCAGTAGTATGGATGGAAACACCATATATTTT
cdr3_aa: CASSMDGNTIYF

clone_size: NA
j_call: TRBJ2-4
v_call: TRBV28
d_call: NA
cdr3_nt: TGTGCCAGCACCCATTCCATGGGGGAGCAGGGAGGAAACATTCAGTACTTC
cdr3_aa: CASTHSMGEQGGNIQYF

clone_size: NA
j_call: TRBJ2-7
v_call: TRBV27
d_call: NA
cdr3_nt: TGTGCCAGCAGTTCGGTGGCGGGGAGGAGGGGTTACGAGCAGTACTTC
cdr3_aa: CASSSVAGRRGYEQYF

clone_size: few
j_call: TRBJ2-7
v_call: TRBV4-1
d_call: TRBD2
cdr3_nt: TGCGCCAGCAGCCAAGTTTGGGGCGGGGGCTCCTACGAGCAGTACTTC
cdr3_aa: CASSQVWGGGSYEQYF

clone_size: NA
j_call: TRBJ1-2
v_call: TRBV19
d_call: NA
cdr3_nt: TGTGCCAGTAGTATCTCCCCGGGGGGCACCTATGGCTACACCTTC
cdr3_aa: CASSISPGGTYGYTF

clone_size: NA
j_call: TRBJ2-7
v_call: TRBV9
d_call: TRBD1
cdr3_nt: TGTGCCAGCAGCGTAGGTCGAACAGGGGGGAGTGAGCAGTACTTC
cdr3_aa: CASSVGRTGGSEQYF

clone_size: once
j_call: TRBJ2-7
v_call: TRBV5-5
d_call: TRBD2
cdr3_nt: TGTGCCAGCAGCCCGGGGGGCTCCTACGAGCAGTACTTC
cdr3_aa: CASSPGGSYEQYF

clone_size: NA
j_call: TRBJ2-5
v_call: TRBV4-2
d_call: NA
cdr3_nt: TGTGCCAGCAGCCCCTTGGGCAGCCAAGAGACCCAGTACTTC
cdr3_aa: CASSPLGSQETQYF

clone_size: NA
j_call: TRBJ2-2
v_call: TRBV10-1
d_call: TRBD2
cdr3_nt: TGCGCCAGCAGTGAGTCTCTGGGGCTTCGCGGACTAGACTCAGCCGGGGAGCTGTTTTTT
cdr3_aa: CASSESLGLRGLDSAGELFF